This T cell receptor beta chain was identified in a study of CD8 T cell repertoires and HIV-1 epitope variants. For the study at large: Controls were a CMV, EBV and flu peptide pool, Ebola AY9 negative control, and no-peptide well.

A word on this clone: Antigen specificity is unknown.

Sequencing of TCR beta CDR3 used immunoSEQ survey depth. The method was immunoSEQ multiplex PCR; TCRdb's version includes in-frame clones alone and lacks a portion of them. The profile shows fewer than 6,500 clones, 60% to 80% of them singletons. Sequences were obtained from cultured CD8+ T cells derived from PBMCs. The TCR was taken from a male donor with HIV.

CDR3 residues: CASSHPRRETQYF. The CDR3 DNA sequence: TGTGCCAGCAGTCACCCGCGCCGGGAGACCCAGTACTTC. V gene TRBV28 combines with J gene TRBJ2-5; D is undetermined. Germline CDR1 is MDHEN and CDR2 is SYDVKM. The V and J ends lost 5 bases and 5 bases respectively, with 12 bases between them. The CDR3 has 13 amino acids.